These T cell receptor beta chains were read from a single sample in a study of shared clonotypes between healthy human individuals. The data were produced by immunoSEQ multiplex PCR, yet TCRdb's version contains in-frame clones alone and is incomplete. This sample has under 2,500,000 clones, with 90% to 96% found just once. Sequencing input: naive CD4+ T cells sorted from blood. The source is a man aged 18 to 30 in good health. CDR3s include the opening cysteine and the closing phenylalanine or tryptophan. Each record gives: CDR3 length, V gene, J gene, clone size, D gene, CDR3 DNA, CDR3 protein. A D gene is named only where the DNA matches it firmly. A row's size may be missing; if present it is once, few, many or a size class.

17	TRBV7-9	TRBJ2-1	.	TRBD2	TGTGCCAGCAGCTTAGCGCGGGTACTAGCGGGGGCCGATGAGCAGTTCTTC	CASSLARVLAGADEQFF
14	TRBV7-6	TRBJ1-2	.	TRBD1	TGTGCCAGCAGCACAAGGACAGGGAATAGTGGCTACACCTTC	CASSTRTGNSGYTF
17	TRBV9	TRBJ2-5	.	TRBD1	TGTGCCAGCAGCGTAGATCCAGGGGGCGCCCCTGGGGAGACCCAGTACTTC	CASSVDPGGAPGETQYF
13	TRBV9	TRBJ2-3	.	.	TGTGCCAGCAGCCCTCGTTGGGCAGATACGCAGTATTTT	CASSPRWADTQYF
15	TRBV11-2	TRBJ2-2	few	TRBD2	TGTGCCAGCAGCTTAGCTAGCGGGAGTACCGGGGAGCTGTTTTTT	CASSLASGSTGELFF
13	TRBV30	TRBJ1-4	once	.	TGTGCCTGGAGTGCTCGACCGTTTGAAAAACTGTTTTTT	CAWSARPFEKLFF
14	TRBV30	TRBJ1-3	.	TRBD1	TGTGCCTGGATAGGGACAGGGGGCGTTGGGGCCATATATTTT	CAWIGTGGVGAIYF
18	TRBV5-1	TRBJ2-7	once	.	TGCGCCAGCAGCTTGGTCTGGACGGCCGGAAGAACCTCCTACGAGCAGTACTTC	CASSLVWTAGRTSYEQYF
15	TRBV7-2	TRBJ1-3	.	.	TGTGCCAGCAGCGTTACCGGGACGAGCGGAAACACCATATATTTT	CASSVTGTSGNTIYF
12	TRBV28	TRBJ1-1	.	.	TGTGCCAGCAGTTTAGCGGGGTCTGAAGCTTTCTTT	CASSLAGSEAFF
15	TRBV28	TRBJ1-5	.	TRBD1	TGTGCCAGCAAAAAGGACAGGGTGGTAAGTCAGCCCCAGCATTTT	CASKKDRVVSQPQHF
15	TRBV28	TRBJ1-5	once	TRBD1	TGTGCCAGCAGTTTACAGGGGGCGAGCAATCAGCCCCAGCATTTT	CASSLQGASNQPQHF
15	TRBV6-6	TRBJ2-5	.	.	TGTGCCAGCAGTTACGGGCAGGGCAGTTTGGAGACCCAGTACTTC	CASSYGQGSLETQYF
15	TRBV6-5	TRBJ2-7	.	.	TGTGCCAGCAGTAAAGGGCTGGACGGAACCTACGAGCAGTACTTC	CASSKGLDGTYEQYF
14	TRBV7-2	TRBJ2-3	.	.	TGTGCCAGCAGCTTAGTTAGATCCGCCTTTACGCAGTATTTT	CASSLVRSAFTQYF
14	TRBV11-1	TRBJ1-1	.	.	TGTGCCAGCAGCAGAGGGACGGAAAACACTGAAGCTTTCTTT	CASSRGTENTEAFF
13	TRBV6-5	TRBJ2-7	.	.	TGTGCCAGCAGTTACGCGGGCTCCTACGAGCAGTACTTC	CASSYAGSYEQYF
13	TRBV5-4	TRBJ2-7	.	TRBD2	TGTGCGCTAAGCGGGGGGCCTTCCTACGAGCAGTACTTC	CALSGGPSYEQYF
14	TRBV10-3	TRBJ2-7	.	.	TGTGCCATCAGATACGAGGGGGGCAGGGGCGAGCAGTACTTC	CAIRYEGGRGEQYF
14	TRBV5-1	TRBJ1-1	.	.	TGCGCCAGCAGCTTGTTGGGGTCGGGCACTGAAGCTTTCTTT	CASSLLGSGTEAFF
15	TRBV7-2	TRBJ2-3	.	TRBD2	TGTGCCAGCAGCTTAGGACTAGCTAGCACAGATACGCAGTATTTT	CASSLGLASTDTQYF
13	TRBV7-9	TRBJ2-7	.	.	TGTGCCAGCAGCTTAGATAGTCCCTACGAGCAGTACTTC	CASSLDSPYEQYF
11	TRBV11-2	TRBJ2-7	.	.	TGTGCCAGCAGCCCGGCTTACGAGCAGTACTTC	CASSPAYEQYF
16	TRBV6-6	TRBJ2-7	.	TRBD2	TGTGCCAGCACCCCCTCGGCAAACGGGGGGGAAAGCGAGCAGTACTTC	CASTPSANGGESEQYF
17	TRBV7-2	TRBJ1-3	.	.	TGTGCCAGCAGCTTAGCCCCTGCTCAACTGGCTGGAAACACCATATATTTT	CASSLAPAQLAGNTIYF
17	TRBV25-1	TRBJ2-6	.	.	TGTGCCAGCAGTGAACCCCCGGGGGCCGTGGGGGCCAACGTCCTGACTTTC	CASSEPPGAVGANVLTF
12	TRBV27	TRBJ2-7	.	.	TGCACGGCTGGGCCCCCCTCTTACGAGCAGTACTTC	CTAGPPSYEQYF
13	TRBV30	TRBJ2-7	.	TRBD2	TGTGCCTGGAGCAAGGGAGGGCCCTACGAGCAGTACTTC	CAWSKGGPYEQYF
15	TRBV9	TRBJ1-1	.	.	TGTGCCAGCAGCGTAGTAGACGAAATGAACACTGAAGCTTTCTTT	CASSVVDEMNTEAFF
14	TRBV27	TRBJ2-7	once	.	TGTGCCAGCAGTTGGCCCTCCGCCAACTACGAGCAGTACTTC	CASSWPSANYEQYF
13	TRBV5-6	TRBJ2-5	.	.	TGTGCCAGCAGCTTGAGTTGGGGCGAGACCCAGTACTTC	CASSLSWGETQYF
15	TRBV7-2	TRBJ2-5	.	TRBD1	TGTGCCAGCAGCTTGGGAACAGGGGCGAGTGAGACCCAGTACTTC	CASSLGTGASETQYF
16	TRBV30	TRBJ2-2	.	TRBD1	TGTGCCTGGAGGAACCGGGACAGGGCACGTCCCGGGGAGCTGTTTTTT	CAWRNRDRARPGELFF
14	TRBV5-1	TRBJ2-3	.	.	TGCGCCAGCAGCTTGGTTAAGGGAACAGATACGCAGTATTTT	CASSLVKGTDTQYF
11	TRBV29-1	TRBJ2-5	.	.	TGCAGCGTTGTGGTGGGGGAGACCCAGTACTTC	CSVVVGETQYF
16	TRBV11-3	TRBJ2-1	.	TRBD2	TGTGCCAGCAGCGGGCTCCTAGCGGGGAACTACAATGAGCAGTTCTTC	CASSGLLAGNYNEQFF
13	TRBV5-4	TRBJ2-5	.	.	TGTGCCAGCAGCTTGGCCCCGGGGGAGACCCAGTACTTC	CASSLAPGETQYF
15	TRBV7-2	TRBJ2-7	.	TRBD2	TGTGCCAGCAGCGCTAGCGGGGGGGTATCCTACGAGCAGTACTTC	CASSASGGVSYEQYF
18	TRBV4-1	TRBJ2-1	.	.	TGCGCCAGCAGCCAAGATCGAGGCGGAAAAAGCTCCTACAATGAGCAGTTCTTC	CASSQDRGGKSSYNEQFF
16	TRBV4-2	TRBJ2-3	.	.	TGTGCCAGCAGCCAAGAGGCAGGACTTAGCACAGATACGCAGTATTTT	CASSQEAGLSTDTQYF
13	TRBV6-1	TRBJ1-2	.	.	TGTGCCAGCAGTGAAGGAACAAACTATGGCTACACCTTC	CASSEGTNYGYTF
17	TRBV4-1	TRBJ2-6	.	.	TGCGCCAGCAGCCAGGGACTGCCTGAGTTCGGGGCCAACGTCCTGACTTTC	CASSQGLPEFGANVLTF
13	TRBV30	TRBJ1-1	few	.	TGTGCCTGGAGTAATGGCATGAACACTGAAGCTTTCTTT	CAWSNGMNTEAFF
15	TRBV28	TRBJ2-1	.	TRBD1	TGTGCCAGCAGTTTAGACAGGGGCATTCCCAATGAGCAGTTCTTC	CASSLDRGIPNEQFF
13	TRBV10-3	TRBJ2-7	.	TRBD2	TGTGCCATCAACCAACGGGAGGGTTACGAGCAGTACTTC	CAINQREGYEQYF
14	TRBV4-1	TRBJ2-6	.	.	TGCGCCAGCAGCCAAGATCCCAGGCGCGGGGTCCTGACTTTC	CASSQDPRRGVLTF
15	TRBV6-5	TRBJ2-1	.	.	TGTGCCAGCGGTTATTTCGCGGGACGCGGGAATGAGCAGTTCTTC	CASGYFAGRGNEQFF
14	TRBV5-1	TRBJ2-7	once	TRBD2	TGCGCCAGCAGCTTCAAGCGGGAGGTCAGCGAGCAGTACTTC	CASSFKREVSEQYF
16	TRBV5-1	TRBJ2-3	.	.	TGCGCCAGCAGCTTGGCCTCGACAGTGAGCACAGATACGCAGTATTTT	CASSLASTVSTDTQYF
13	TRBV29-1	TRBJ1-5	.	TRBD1	TGCAGCGTCAGAACAGGGGTAGGGCAGCCCCAGCATTTT	CSVRTGVGQPQHF
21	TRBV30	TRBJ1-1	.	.	TGTGCCTGGAGTGTACAATCTGATGGGAACCGCCCGGGACGACGGAGGACTGAAGCTTTCTTT	CAWSVQSDGNRPGRRRTEAFF
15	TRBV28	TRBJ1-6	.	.	TGTGCCAGCAGTGCTGGGGAGGGAAGGAATTCACCCCTCCACTTT	CASSAGEGRNSPLHF
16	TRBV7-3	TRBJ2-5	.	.	TGTGCCAGCAGCCTGGGCCTAGCCAGGGGCCAAGAGACCCAGTACTTC	CASSLGLARGQETQYF
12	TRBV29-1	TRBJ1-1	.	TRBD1	TGCAGCGCCCAGGGGGTGAGGACTGAAGCTTTCTTT	CSAQGVRTEAFF
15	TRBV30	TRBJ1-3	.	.	TGTGCCTGGAGTCCATTACGCAGGGCTGGAAACACCATATATTTT	CAWSPLRRAGNTIYF
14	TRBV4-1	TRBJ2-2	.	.	TGCGCCAGCAGCCAAGGACAGAACACCGGGGAGCTGTTTTTT	CASSQGQNTGELFF
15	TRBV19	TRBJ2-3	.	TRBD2	TGTGCCAGTAGTGCAAGCGGGGCGGGCACAGATACGCAGTATTTT	CASSASGAGTDTQYF
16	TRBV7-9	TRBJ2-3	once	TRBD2	TGTGCCACCAGAGCCCCCCTAGCGGGGGGGAATGATACGCAGTATTTT	CATRAPLAGGNDTQYF